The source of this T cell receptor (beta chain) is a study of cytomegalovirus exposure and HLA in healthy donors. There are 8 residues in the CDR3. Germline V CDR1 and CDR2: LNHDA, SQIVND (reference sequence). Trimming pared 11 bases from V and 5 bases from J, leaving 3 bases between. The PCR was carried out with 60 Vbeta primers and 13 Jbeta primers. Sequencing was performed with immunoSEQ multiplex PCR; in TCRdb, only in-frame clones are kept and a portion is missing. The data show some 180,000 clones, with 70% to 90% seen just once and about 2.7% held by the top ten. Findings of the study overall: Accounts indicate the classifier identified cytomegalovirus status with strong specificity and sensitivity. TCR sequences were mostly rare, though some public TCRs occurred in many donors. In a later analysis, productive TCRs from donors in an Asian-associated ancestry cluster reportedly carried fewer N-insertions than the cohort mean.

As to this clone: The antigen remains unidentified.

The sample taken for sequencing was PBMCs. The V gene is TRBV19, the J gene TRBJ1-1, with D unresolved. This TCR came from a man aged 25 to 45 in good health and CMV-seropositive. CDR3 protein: CARTEAFF. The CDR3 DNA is TGTGCCCGTACTGAAGCTTTCTTT.